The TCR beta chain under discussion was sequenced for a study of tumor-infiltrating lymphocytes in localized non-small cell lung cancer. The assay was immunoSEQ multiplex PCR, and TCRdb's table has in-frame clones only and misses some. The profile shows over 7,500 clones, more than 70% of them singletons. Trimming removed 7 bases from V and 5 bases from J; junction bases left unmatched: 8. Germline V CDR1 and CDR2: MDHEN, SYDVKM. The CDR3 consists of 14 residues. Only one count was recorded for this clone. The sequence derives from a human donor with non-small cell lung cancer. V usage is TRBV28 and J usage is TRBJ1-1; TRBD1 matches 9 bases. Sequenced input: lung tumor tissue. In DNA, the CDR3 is TGTGCCAGCACCCCGGGGACAGGGAATACTGAAGCTTTCTTT. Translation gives CASTPGTGNTEAFF.